The 14 T cell receptor beta chains below were found in one sample sequenced in a study of CD8 T cells in ankylosing spondylitis. TCRdb re-called the 5' RACE reads with MiXCR, one entry per CDR3 protein. The sample holds over 150,000 distinct CDR3 sequences; 13% are singletons and the top ten take 16%. Sequencing was carried out using blood, either unsorted or a sorted T cell fraction (not recorded which). Every receptor here comes from a male donor with ankylosing spondylitis or in good health (not recorded which).

The V call is TRBV30, the J call TRBJ2-4; D is unresolved. CDR3 size: 12 residues. V was pared by 3 bases and J by 5 bases, with 8 bases between. Germline CDR1 is GTSNPN and CDR2 is SVGIG (reference sequence). The CDR3 region is CAWRGLENIQYF. CDR3 DNA sequence: TGTGCCTGGAGGGGTTTGGAAAACATTCAGTACTTC.

This clonotype showed up many times. CDR3 loop: CASSQDGTSFYNEQFF. In DNA, the CDR3 is TGCGCCAGCAGCCAAGACGGGACTAGCTTTTACAATGAGCAGTTCTTC. The chain has TRBV4-1 and TRBJ2-1, with 9 nucleotides matching TRBD2. Trimming took 0 bases from V and 4 from J; bases not matched to a gene: 4. The CDR3 contains 16 residues. Germline CDR1 and CDR2: MGHRA and YSYEKL.

This clonotype was detected many times. The chain uses TRBV23-1 and TRBJ2-5; D assignment may be TRBD1 or TRBD2 (6 bases each). TRBV23-1 is assigned to the ORF class and has an uncertain function. The V and J ends lost 9 bases and 4 bases respectively, with 27 bases between them. The CDR3 extends over 17 amino acids. CDR3 DNA: TGCGCCAGTCGCCCGTACCGGCCGACCCGGGGGCGAGAGACCCAGTACTTC. This codes for CASRPYRPTRGRETQYF.

This clonotype has more than one count but fewer than ten. CDR3 residues: CASSSGGIRGGYTF. The CDR3 DNA sequence: TGTGCCAGCAGCTCGGGGGGGATCCGGGGTGGCTACACCTTC. V usage is TRBV12-3 or TRBV12-4 and J usage is TRBJ1-2; D possibly corresponds to TRBD1 (5 bases). V was pared by 6 bases and J by 7 bases, with 18 bases between. The length of the CDR3 is 14 residues.

This chain joins TRBV4-1 and TRBJ2-5, with 8 nucleotides matching TRBD2. Germline V gene data show CDR1 as MGHRA and CDR2 as YSYEKL. V gave up 1 base and J gave up 3 bases; unmatched junction bases: 7. This CDR3 is built from 16 residues. DNA for the CDR3: TGCGCCAGCAGCCAAGGGCCCCAACTAGCGGAAGAGACCCAGTACTTC. Translating it yields CASSQGPQLAEETQYF.

The DNA of the CDR3 is TGTGCCAGCAGCCTCACGCCAATCACTGAAGCTTTCTTT. Amino acid sequence: CASSLTPITEAFF. V is TRBV7-9 and J is TRBJ1-1; D is uncertain. CDR1 is SEHNR, CDR2 FQNEAQ, per germline (reference sequence). The CDR3 length is 13 residues. V lost 5 bases and J 4 bases, leaving 11 bases between the germline ends. The full variable domain, rest sourced from reference TRBV7-9 and TRBJ1-1, is DTGVSQNPRHKITKRGQNVTFRCDPISEHNRLYWYRQTLGQGPEFLTYFQNEAQLEKSRLLSDRFSAERPKGSFSTLEIQRTEQGDSAMYLCASSLTPITEAFFGQGTRLTVV.

The chain combines TRBV30 with TRBJ1-6, with 10 bases that match TRBD1. The CDR3 consists of 13 residues. Germline CDR1 and CDR2: GTSNPN and SVGIG (reference sequence). CDR3 nucleotide sequence: TGTGGCGTCCCGGGACAGGGGAATTCACCCCTCCACTTT. This codes for CGVPGQGNSPLHF.

Turning to this clonotype: At one boundary the junction diverges from the germline segment, which might be a read error. The V call is TRBV27, the J call TRBJ2-7; a weak D match, TRBD2 (7 bases). The CDR3 extends over 15 amino acids. Germline assignment: CDR1 MNHEY and CDR2 SMNVEV (reference sequence). For the CDR3, the DNA is TGTGCCATCAGTTCCGGGGGAGGGGGAAACTACGAGCAGTACTTC. Translating it yields CAISSGGGGNYEQYF.

This rearrangement joins TRBV11-2 to TRBJ2-1, with D possibly matching TRBD2 (5 bases). Germline assignment: CDR1 SGHAT and CDR2 FQNNGV. V was trimmed by 5 bases and J by 3 bases, leaving 11 bases between them. The CDR3 is 14 residues long. CDR3 nucleotides: TGTGCCAGCAGCGCACACCGGGACTACAATGAGCAGTTCTTC. It yields the protein CASSAHRDYNEQFF.

V gene TRBV20-1 combines with J gene TRBJ2-1; weak D call: TRBD2 (5 bases). The germline CDR1 and CDR2 sequences are DFQATT and SNEGSKA (reference sequence). V dropped 4 bases and J dropped 0 bases, with 13 bases sitting between them. The length of the CDR3 is 15 residues. Here the CDR3 DNA reads TGCAGTGCTAATCCCCGGGGTCTCTCCTACAATGAGCAGTTCTTC. Translating gives CSANPRGLSYNEQFF.

This clonotype was found many times. J is TRBJ2-1 and V is TRBV5-1, with 8 bases matching TRBD2. The V segment lost 2 bases and the J segment 8 bases; nucleotides outside the gene matches: 6. The CDR3 consists of 14 residues. The germline gives CDR1 SGHRS, CDR2 YFSETQ. CDR3: CASSFSGGFDEQFF. As DNA, the CDR3 is TGCGCCAGCAGCTTCAGCGGGGGATTCGATGAGCAGTTCTTC.

This clonotype was found a few times. The chain is built from TRBV27 and TRBJ2-6; unclear D gene. The CDR3 runs 13 residues. Germline CDR1 reads MNHEY; CDR2 reads SMNVEV (reference sequence). V was cut by 0 bases and J by 15 bases, with 12 bases left in between. CDR3 DNA: TGTGCCAGCAGTTTATCGTCCGGAGCTGCCCTGACTTTC. Translation gives CASSLSSGAALTF.

This clonotype was seen more than once but under ten times. CDR3 protein: CASSPDLQPQHF. Here the CDR3 DNA reads TGTGCCAGCAGTCCCGATCTCCAGCCCCAGCATTTT. This chain joins TRBV12-3 or TRBV12-4 and TRBJ1-5; D is unresolved. The CDR3 sequence is 12 residues long. V gave up 5 bases and J gave up 7 bases, with 9 bases separating them.

There are a few counts of this clonotype. The V call is TRBV30, the J call TRBJ1-6, with unresolved D. V was trimmed by 3 bases and J by 9 bases, leaving 15 bases between them. This CDR3 comprises 14 residues. The germline V gene encodes CDR1 GTSNPN and CDR2 SVGIG (reference sequence). CDR3 sequence: CAWRPGSDSSPLHF. The DNA of the CDR3 is TGTGCCTGGAGGCCGGGTTCAGATAGTTCACCCCTCCACTTT.